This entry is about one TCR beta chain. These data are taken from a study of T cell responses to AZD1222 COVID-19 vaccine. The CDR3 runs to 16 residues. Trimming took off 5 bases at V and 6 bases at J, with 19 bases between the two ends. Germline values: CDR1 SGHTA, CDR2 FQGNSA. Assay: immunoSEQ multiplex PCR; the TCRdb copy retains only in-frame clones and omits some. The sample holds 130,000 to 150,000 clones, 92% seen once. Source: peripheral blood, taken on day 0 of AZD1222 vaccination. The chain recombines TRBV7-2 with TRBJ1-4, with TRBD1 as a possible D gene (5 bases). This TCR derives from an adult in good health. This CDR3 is CASSPPEGREDEKLFF. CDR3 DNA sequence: TGTGCCAGCAGCCCCCCAGAGGGCAGGGAGGATGAAAAACTGTTTTTT.